This T cell receptor (beta chain) was recorded in a study of T cells in Graves' hyperthyroidism and ophthalmopathy. Germline-derived CDR1 and CDR2 are SGHTA and FQGNSA. The V end lost 2 bases, the J end lost 0 bases, and 14 bases lay between the germline ends. This CDR3 is 18 amino acids long. There were TCR beta CDR3 regions amplified from RNA transcripts. A first-round RT-PCR of the TCR CDR3 used the HTBI primer set. Each CDR3 protein is one row after TCRdb ran MiXCR on the multiplex PCR reads. Here the sample spans around 300,000 distinct CDR3 sequences, roughly 18% being singletons. This clonotype was detected many times.

Sample: blood. The clonotype comes from a man over 45 with Graves' ophthalmopathy. The V call is TRBV7-2, the J call TRBJ2-6; D may be TRBD2 (7 bases). For the CDR3, the DNA is TGTGCCAGCAGCTTATGGGGGGGGCTGAGCTCTGGGGCCAACGTCCTGACTTTC. Its protein product is CASSLWGGLSSGANVLTF.